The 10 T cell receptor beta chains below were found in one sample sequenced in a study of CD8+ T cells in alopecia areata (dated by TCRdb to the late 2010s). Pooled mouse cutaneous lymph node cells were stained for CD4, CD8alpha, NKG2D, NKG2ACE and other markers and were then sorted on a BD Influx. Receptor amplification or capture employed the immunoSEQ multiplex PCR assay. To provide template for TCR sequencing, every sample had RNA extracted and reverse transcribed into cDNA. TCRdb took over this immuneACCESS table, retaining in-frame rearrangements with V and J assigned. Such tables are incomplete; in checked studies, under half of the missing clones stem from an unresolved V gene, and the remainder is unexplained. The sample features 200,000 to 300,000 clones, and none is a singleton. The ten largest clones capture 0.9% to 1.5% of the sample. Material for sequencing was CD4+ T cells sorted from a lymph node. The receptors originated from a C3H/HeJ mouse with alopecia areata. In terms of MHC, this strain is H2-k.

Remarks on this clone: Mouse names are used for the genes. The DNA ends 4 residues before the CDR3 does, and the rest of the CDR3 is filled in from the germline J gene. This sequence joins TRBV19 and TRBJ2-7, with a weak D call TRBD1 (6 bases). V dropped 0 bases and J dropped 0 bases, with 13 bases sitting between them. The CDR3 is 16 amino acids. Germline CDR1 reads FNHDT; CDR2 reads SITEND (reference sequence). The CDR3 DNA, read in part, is TGTGCCAGCAGTATAGTAGGAGGGGGAAGCTCCTAT. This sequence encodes CASSIVGGGSSY. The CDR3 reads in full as CASSIVGGGSSYEQYF.

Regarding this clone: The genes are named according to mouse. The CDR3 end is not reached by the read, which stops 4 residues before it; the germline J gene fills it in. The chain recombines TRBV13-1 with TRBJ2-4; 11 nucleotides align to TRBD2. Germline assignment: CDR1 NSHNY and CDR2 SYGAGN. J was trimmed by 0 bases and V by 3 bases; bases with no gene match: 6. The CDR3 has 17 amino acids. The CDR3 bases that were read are TGTGCCAGCAGTGCCCCGGGACTGGGGGCTAGTCAAAAC. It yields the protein CASSAPGLGASQN. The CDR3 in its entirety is CASSAPGLGASQNTLYF.

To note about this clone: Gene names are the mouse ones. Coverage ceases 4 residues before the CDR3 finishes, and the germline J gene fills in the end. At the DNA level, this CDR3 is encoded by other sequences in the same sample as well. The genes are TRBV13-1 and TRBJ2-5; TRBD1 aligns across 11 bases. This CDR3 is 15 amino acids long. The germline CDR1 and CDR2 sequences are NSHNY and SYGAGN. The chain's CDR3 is CASSDAGTGGDTQYF. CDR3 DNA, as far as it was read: TGTGCCAGCAGTGATGCGGGGACAGGGGGGGAC.

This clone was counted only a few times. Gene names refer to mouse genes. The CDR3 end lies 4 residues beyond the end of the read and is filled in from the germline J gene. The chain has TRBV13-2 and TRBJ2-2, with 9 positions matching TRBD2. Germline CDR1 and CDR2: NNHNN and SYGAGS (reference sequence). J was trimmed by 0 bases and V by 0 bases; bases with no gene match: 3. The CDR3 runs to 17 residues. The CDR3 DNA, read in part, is TGTGCCAGCGGTGATGCTGGGGGGGGAACAAACACCGGG. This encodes CASGDAGGGTNTG. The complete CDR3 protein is CASGDAGGGTNTGQLYF.

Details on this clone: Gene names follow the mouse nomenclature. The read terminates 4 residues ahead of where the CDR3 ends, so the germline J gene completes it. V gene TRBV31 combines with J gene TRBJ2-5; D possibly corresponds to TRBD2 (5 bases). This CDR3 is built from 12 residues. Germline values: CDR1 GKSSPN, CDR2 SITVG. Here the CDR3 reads CAWSFRLDTQYF. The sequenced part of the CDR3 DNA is TGTGCCTGGAGTTTCCGACTGGAC.

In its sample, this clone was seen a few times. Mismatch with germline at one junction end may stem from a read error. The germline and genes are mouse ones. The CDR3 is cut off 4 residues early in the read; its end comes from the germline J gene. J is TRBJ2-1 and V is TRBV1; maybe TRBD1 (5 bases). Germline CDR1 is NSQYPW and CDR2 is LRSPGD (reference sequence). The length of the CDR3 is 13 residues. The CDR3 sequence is CTCSPDSYAEQFF. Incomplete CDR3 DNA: TGCACCTGCAGTCCAGACAGCTATGCT.

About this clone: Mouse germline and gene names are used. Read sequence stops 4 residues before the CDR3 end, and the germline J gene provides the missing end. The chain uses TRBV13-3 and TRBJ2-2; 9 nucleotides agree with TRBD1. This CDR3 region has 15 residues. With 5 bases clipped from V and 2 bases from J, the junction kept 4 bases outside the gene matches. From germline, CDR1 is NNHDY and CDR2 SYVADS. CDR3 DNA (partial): TGTGCCAGCAGCAAGACAGGGGGGAACACCGGG. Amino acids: CASSKTGGNTG. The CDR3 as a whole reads CASSKTGGNTGQLYF.

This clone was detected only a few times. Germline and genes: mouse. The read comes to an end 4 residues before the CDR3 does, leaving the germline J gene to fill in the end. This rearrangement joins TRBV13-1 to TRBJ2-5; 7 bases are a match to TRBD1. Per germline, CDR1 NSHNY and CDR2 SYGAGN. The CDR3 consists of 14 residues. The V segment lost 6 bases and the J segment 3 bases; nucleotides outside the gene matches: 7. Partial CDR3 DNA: TGTGCCAGCACCCGACAGGGAGGGCAAGAC. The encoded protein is CASTRQGGQD. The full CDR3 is CASTRQGGQDTQYF.

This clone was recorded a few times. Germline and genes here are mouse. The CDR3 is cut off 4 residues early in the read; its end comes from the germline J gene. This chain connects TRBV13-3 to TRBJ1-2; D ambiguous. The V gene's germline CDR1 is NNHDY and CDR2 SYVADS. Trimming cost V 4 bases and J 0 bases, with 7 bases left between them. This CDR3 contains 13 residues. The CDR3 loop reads CASSLGPNSDYTF. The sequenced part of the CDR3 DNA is TGTGCCAGCAGTCTGGGCCCAAACTCC.

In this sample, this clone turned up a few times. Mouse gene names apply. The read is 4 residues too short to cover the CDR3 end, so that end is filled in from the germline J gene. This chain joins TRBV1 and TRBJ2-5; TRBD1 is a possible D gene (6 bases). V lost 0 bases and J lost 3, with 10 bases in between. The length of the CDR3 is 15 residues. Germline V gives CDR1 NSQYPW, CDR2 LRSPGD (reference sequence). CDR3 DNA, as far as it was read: TGCACCTGCAGTGCAGATATGGGACAACAAGAC. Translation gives CTCSADMGQQD. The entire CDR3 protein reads CTCSADMGQQDTQYF. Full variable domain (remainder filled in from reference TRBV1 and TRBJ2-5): VTLLEQNPRWRLVPRGQAVNLRCILKNSQYPWMSWYQQDLQKQLQWLFTLRSPGDKEVKSLPGADYLATRVTDTELRLQVANMSQGRTLYCTCSADMGQQDTQYFGPGTRLLVL.